The 3 T cell receptor beta chains in this list originate from one sample, sequenced in a study of T cells in Graves' hyperthyroidism and ophthalmopathy (dated by TCRdb to 2018 to 2020). The library was built by means of multiplex PCR. Sequenced using an Illumina HiSeq 2000. Amplification of TCR beta CDR3 regions was carried out from RNA transcripts. For the first round of RT-PCR on the TCR CDR3, the HTBI primer set was used together with the Qiagen OneStep RT-PCR kit. TCRdb applied fastp at Q25 and MiXCR to the public reads, then kept only in-frame beta chains. For every CDR3 protein sequence, its rows merge into one entry that carries the most common genes and DNA. The sample table records 500,000 to 600,000 distinct CDR3 sequences; 20% of these occur just once. About 50% of the sample is in the top ten clones. Material for sequencing was blood. All receptors come from a man between 40 and 49 years old with Graves' ophthalmopathy.

The table lists this clonotype with a few counts. The CDR3 DNA follows: TGTGTTAGTGGGGAGCTGTTTTTT. It encodes CVSGELFF. The rearrangement joins TRBV7-9 to TRBJ2-2; the D is unclear. The germline CDR1 and CDR2 sequences are SEHNR and FQNEAQ (reference sequence). The CDR3 is 8 amino acids.

This clonotype was seen more than once but under ten times. The rearrangement links TRBV27 to TRBJ2-1, with D perhaps TRBD1 (6 bases). There are 20 residues in the CDR3. Trimming cost V 7 bases and J 6 bases, with 34 bases left between them. Germline CDR1 and CDR2: MNHEY and SMNVEV (reference sequence). CDR3 amino acids: CASTFFPPPLNRERGNEQFF. DNA for the CDR3: TGTGCCAGCACCTTCTTTCCCCCCCCGCTTAACAGGGAGAGAGGCAATGAGCAGTTCTTC.

The gene calls are TRBV14 and TRBJ2-1; D not certain. The CDR3 has 12 amino acids. V was trimmed by 0 bases and J by 6 bases, leaving 3 bases between them. The V gene's germline CDR1 is SGHDN and CDR2 FVKESK. Here the CDR3 reads CASSQDSNEQFF. The CDR3 region has the DNA TGTGCCAGCAGCCAAGATTCCAATGAGCAGTTCTTC.